This TCR beta chain appears in the sequencing data of a study of blood T cell repertoires in COVID-19. Data came from immunoSEQ multiplex PCR; TCRdb stores just in-frame clones and leaves some out. This sample yields approximately 170,000 clones, of which 80% to 85% are seen a single time; about 8% belongs to the top ten. Recruitment covered about 25 US areas and drew participants whose ages spanned about 18 to 90 years. This CDR3 is built from 13 residues. V lost 2 bases, J lost 1 base, and 5 bases lay in between. Germline assignment: CDR1 LNHDA and CDR2 SQIVND (reference sequence). The source of this sequence is a woman aged 45-60 years who had recovered from COVID-19. The V and J genes are TRBV19 and TRBJ1-1; the D gene is possibly TRBD1 (5 bases). Sequenced: PBMCs or T cells enriched from blood (not recorded which). The CDR3 DNA reads TGTGCCAGTAGTATACAGGGGAACACTGAAGCTTTCTTT. Translating it yields CASSIQGNTEAFF.